The rows below give T cell receptor beta chains drawn from one sample of a study of cytomegalovirus exposure and HLA in healthy donors. The method was immunoSEQ multiplex PCR; TCRdb's version includes in-frame clones alone and lacks a portion of them. The sample has fewer than 400,000 clones, 88% seen once. The sample taken for sequencing was PBMCs. These receptors were collected from a man aged 30 to 45 in good health and CMV-seronegative. Each CDR3 is given with its conserved first and last residue.

v_call | cdr3_length | cdr3_aa
TRBV4-2 | 14 | CASSQVGGNGGYTF
TRBV30 | 13 | CAWCRGADQPQHF
TRBV12-5 | 15 | CASGSAGTGNTEAFF
TRBV29-1 | 11 | CSGRSGYEQYF
TRBV5-5 | 15 | CASSLSIGGGQPQHF
TRBV5-1 | 14 | CASSLAQPQETQYF
TRBV5-1 | 17 | CASSSLAGEPNTGELFF
TRBV29-1 | 13 | CSVEGQGATEAFF
TRBV6-5 | 13 | CASSWDKIYGYTF
TRBV5-4 | 8 | CASSSTDF
TRBV4-1 | 15 | CASSQRTGMNTEAFF
TRBV7-8 | 14 | CASSLAGGNYGYTF
TRBV10-3 | 15 | CAISESTITNQPQHF
TRBV18 | 15 | CASSGLAGKTDTQYF
TRBV27 | 14 | CASSLAGGYNEQFF
TRBV30 | 12 | CAWMHDSREQFF
TRBV4-3 | 15 | CASSQNRQGTYEQYF
TRBV2 | 14 | CASSGGGPRETQYF
TRBV4-1 | 15 | CASSRTGDGNTEAFF